This T cell receptor (beta chain) is from a study of T cells after yellow fever vaccination. Whole-study findings and limits: A weaker secondary response peaked on day 5, the primary on day 15. At 96% for CD4 and 70% to 90% for CD8, most primary-vaccination clones showed up again after the booster.

Trimming took 6 bases from V and 6 from J; bases not matched to a gene: 7. The germline V gene has CDR1 LNHDA and CDR2 SQIVND (reference sequence). The CDR3 consists of 14 residues. The sample holds a few counts of this clonotype. What it binds is unknown. MiXCR was run by TCRdb on the 5' RACE reads, yielding one entry per CDR3 protein. The sample includes 300,000 or so distinct CDR3 sequences, around 6.8% of them seen just once. The rearrangement uses TRBV19 and TRBJ2-2; 7 bases are shared with TRBD1. The clonotype comes from a man younger than 35 who received the YFV17D yellow fever vaccine. The specimen comprised PBMCs, sampled roughly 46 days after the first yellow fever vaccination. The CDR3 DNA sequence: TGTGCCAGTAGACTGAAGGGGGCGCCCGGGGAGCTGTTTTTT. It translates to CASRLKGAPGELFF. The full variable domain, rest sourced from reference TRBV19 and TRBJ2-2, is DGGITQSPKYLFRKEGQNVTLSCEQNLNHDAMYWYRQDPGQGLRLIYYSQIVNDFQKGDIAEGYSVSREKKESFPLTVTSAQKNPTAFYLCASRLKGAPGELFFGEGSRLTVL.